This T cell receptor beta chain was profiled in a study of cytotoxic CD8 clonotypes in ibrutinib-treated CLL. In the study overall: Once patients had received a median roughly 11 months of treatment, range 6 to 36, response samples were obtained.

Study-wide results and caveats: Exceeding age-matched healthy donors, baseline clonality also tracked the counts of circulating CD8+ T cells.

TCRdb keeps only in-frame clones here, not all; method: immunoSEQ multiplex PCR. The table has roughly 23,000 clones, roughly 70% seen once. Trimming shortened V by 6 bases and J by 3 bases, and 15 bases separated the two germline ends. The CDR3 totals 15 residues. The V gene's germline CDR1 is MNHEY and CDR2 SVGAGI. In the case of this clone: The antigen remains unidentified.

The material sequenced was PBMCs, taken before ibrutinib treatment. The sequence was collected from a human donor with chronic lymphocytic leukemia. V and J are TRBV6-5 and TRBJ1-5; D gene ambiguous. CDR3 coding DNA: TGTGCCAGCAGCCCAGAGGGAGGTTTCAATCAGCCCCAGCATTTT. Protein sequence: CASSPEGGFNQPQHF.